The table lists the clone carrying this TCR beta chain with a few counts. No antigen is known for it. The sample carries other DNA sequences with the same CDR3. This specimen belongs to a study of shared clonotypes between healthy human individuals. Turning to the study itself: CD4 naive cells filled three plates per donor, CD4 memory three, CD8 naive two and CD8 memory one. Findings and caveats of the study: Of the naive CD4 clonotypes, roughly 5.5% were shared across a handful of donors.

Germline V gives CDR1 MNHEY, CDR2 SVGAGI. V shed 2 bases and J shed 4 bases, with 5 bases lying between them. The CDR3 runs 13 residues. The assay was immunoSEQ multiplex PCR, and TCRdb's table has in-frame clones only and misses some. The sample holds 2.5 million or so clones, around nine tenths seen once. The rearrangement joins TRBV6-5 to TRBJ2-2; perhaps D is TRBD1 or TRBD2 (5 bases each). The sequenced material came from naive CD4+ T cells sorted from blood. Subset given: CD45RA+ positively selected. The clonotype originates from a man aged 18-30 years in good health. CDR3 region: CASSYGGTGELFF. The CDR3 DNA sequence: TGTGCCAGCAGTTACGGGGGCACCGGGGAGCTGTTTTTT.